These T cell receptor beta chains were read from a single sample in a study of OX40 agonist ivuxolimab in advanced cancers. Using immunoSEQ multiplex PCR, the repertoire was profiled, and TCRdb retains in-frame clones only, with some absent. This repertoire shows around 60,000 clones, about 88% found once; its top ten account for 0.7% to 0.95%. The sequenced sample was CD4+ or CD8+ T cells sorted from blood, obtained in a trial of the OX40 agonist ivuxolimab. The receptors stem from an adult with an advanced solid tumor such as melanoma, head and neck, liver or kidney cancer. CDR3s include the opening cysteine and the closing phenylalanine or tryptophan. The order of the fields is D gene, clone size, J gene, CDR3 length, V gene, CDR3 DNA, CDR3 protein. The D gene is left open where the match is weak. Clone size, where shown, is once, few, many, or a class for clones that have expanded.

. . TRBJ1-5 15 TRBV4-1 TGCGCCAGCAGCCAAGCGACTCATAGCAATCAGCCCCAGCATTTT CASSQATHSNQPQHF
. . TRBJ1-4 16 TRBV5-5 TGTGCCAGCAGCTTGGCGTCTCGGCGGCAGGATGAAAAACTGTTTTTT CASSLASRRQDEKLFF
. . TRBJ1-2 15 TRBV6-6 TGTGCCAGCAGCTCCACCAGGGCAGCTAACTATGGCTACACCTTC CASSSTRAANYGYTF
TRBD1 . TRBJ1-2 15 TRBV19 TGTGCCAGTAGTCCAGGGACAGGGAAGTTCTATGGCTACACCTTC CASSPGTGKFYGYTF
. . TRBJ1-1 12 TRBV25-1 TGTGCTGGCAAGGGACCGAACACTGAAGCTTTCTTT CAGKGPNTEAFF
. . TRBJ1-2 13 TRBV10-1 TGCGCCAGCAGTGAGTCGTACGGCTATGGCTACACCTTC CASSESYGYGYTF
. few TRBJ1-1 11 TRBV14 TGTGCCAGCAGTACGACAGCCGAAGCTTTCTTT CASSTTAEAFF
TRBD1 . TRBJ1-2 17 TRBV6-7 TGTGCCAGCAGTTACCCCGAACAGGGGAAGGCCCATAGGGGCTACACCTTC CASSYPEQGKAHRGYTF
. . TRBJ1-3 15 TRBV2 TGTGCCAGCAGTGAAAACATACTAGCTGGAAACACCATATATTTT CASSENILAGNTIYF
. . TRBJ1-1 15 TRBV7-2 TGTGCCAGCAGCTTAGACCCGGATGTGAACACTGAAGCTTTCTTT CASSLDPDVNTEAFF
TRBD2 . TRBJ2-3 15 TRBV11-2 TGTGCCAGCAGCTTTAGCGGGCTCTCCACAGATACGCAGTATTTT CASSFSGLSTDTQYF
. . TRBJ1-5 18 TRBV4-1 TGCGCCAGCAGCCACAAAGGCGAGGGGATCCCCTTCAATCAGCCCCAGCATTTT CASSHKGEGIPFNQPQHF
. . TRBJ2-3 13 TRBV6-1 TGTGCCAGCAGTGTCCGGGACCTAGCGATATCGTATTTT CASSVRDLAISYF
TRBD1 . TRBJ2-7 14 TRBV27 TGTGCCAGCAGTTCCTGGACAGGGAACCACGAGCAGTACTTC CASSSWTGNHEQYF
. . TRBJ2-7 14 TRBV14 TGTGCCAGCAGCCAACTCGGGACGCGGGCCGAGCAGTACTTC CASSQLGTRAEQYF
TRBD2 . TRBJ2-1 15 TRBV9 TGTGCCAGCAGCGGGACTAGCGGGATCTACAATGAGCAGTTCTTC CASSGTSGIYNEQFF
. . TRBJ2-5 13 TRBV11-2 TGTGCCAGCAGCTTGGAGAGGGGGAGGACCCAGTACTTC CASSLERGRTQYF
. . TRBJ2-3 13 TRBV7-3 TGTGCCAGCAGCTTAACGGCGTTCGATACGCAGTATTTT CASSLTAFDTQYF
. . TRBJ1-4 16 TRBV4-1 TGCGCCAGCAGCCAAGCCTACAGGGTCTCTAATGAAAAACTGTTTTTT CASSQAYRVSNEKLFF
. . TRBJ1-5 14 TRBV7-2 TGTGCCAGCAGCTTAAGGTTTAGCAATCAGCCCCAGCATTTT CASSLRFSNQPQHF
. . TRBJ1-4 14 TRBV2 TGTGCCAGCAGTGACGGGGGGCGGGCTGAAAAACTGTTTTTT CASSDGGRAEKLFF
TRBD1 . TRBJ1-1 12 TRBV29-1 TGCAGCGTTGTGGGGGACAGGGATCGAGCTTTCTTT CSVVGDRDRAFF
. . TRBJ1-1 17 TRBV21-1 TGTGCCAGTCGAGATTATCCGCCAGGCACGGAGAACACTGAAGCTTTCTTT CASRDYPPGTENTEAFF
. . TRBJ1-2 12 TRBV7-9 TGTGCCAGCAGCAAAAACAGGGCTGGCTACACCTTC CASSKNRAGYTF
. . TRBJ1-2 14 TRBV27 TGTGCCAGCAGTTTATCCGTGGCTAACTATGGCTACACCTTC CASSLSVANYGYTF
. . TRBJ2-6 16 TRBV4-1 TGCGCCAGCAGCCAAGGGGAAGGTTCCGGGGCCAACGTCCTGACTTTC CASSQGEGSGANVLTF
. . TRBJ2-6 14 TRBV6-6 TGTGCCAGCAGTTACGGTTTCACCCTCGGAGTCCTGACTTTC CASSYGFTLGVLTF